This T cell receptor (beta chain) was profiled in a study of identical twins. This clonotype came up a few times. Each CDR3 protein gets one entry after TCRdb re-called the 5' RACE reads with MiXCR. The data contain roughly 500,000 distinct CDR3 sequences, about 20% of them singletons. This CDR3 comprises 11 residues. Germline V lookup: CDR1 DFQATT, CDR2 SNEGSKA (reference sequence). Trimming removed 6 bases from V and 6 bases from J, with 11 bases in between. The same data also contributed to another study, on T cells expressing NK-cell markers. From that report: Where a handful of donors were concerned, these clonotypes also led the CD3+CD56-NKG2C+ fraction.

Sequencing was performed on CD4+ T cells sorted from blood. This chain links TRBV20-1 with TRBJ2-5; D could derive from TRBD1 or TRBD2 (5 bases each). This clonotype originated in a woman in her late teens or twenties in good health. The CDR3 DNA follows: TGCAGTGCCACGACGGGGCAGACCCAGTACTTC. Protein product: CSATTGQTQYF.